This TCR beta chain was retrieved from a study of T cell responses to AZD1222 COVID-19 vaccine. This clone was picked up a small number of times. Profiled with immunoSEQ multiplex PCR; TCRdb holds only in-frame clones, not every one. Among about 120,000 clones listed, around 94% were seen once. The CDR3 length is 16 residues. Trimming removed 2 bases at V and 6 bases at J, with 19 bases between. Germline V gives CDR1 LGHDT, CDR2 YNNKEL (reference sequence). J is TRBJ1-2 and V is TRBV3-1 (or the pseudogene TRBV3-2); D gene unclear. The starting material was peripheral blood, obtained on day 0 of AZD1222 vaccination. This sequence was found in an adult in good health. In nucleotides, the CDR3 is TGTGCCAGCAGCCAATTTGGCCAAGGCGAAGGCAATGGCTACACCTTC. Translating it yields CASSQFGQGEGNGYTF.